Below, 9 T cell receptor beta chains from the same sample are listed, as sequenced in a study of CD8 T cells in ankylosing spondylitis. General study findings and limits: One TCR beta motif, made up of fewer than 10 highly homologous variants, appeared characteristic of ankylosing spondylitis blood.

Their cognate antigens are unknown. TCRdb analysed the 5' RACE reads with MiXCR anew, one entry per CDR3 protein. This table has around 770,000 distinct CDR3 sequences, 10% to 15% appearing once. Sequenced: blood, either unsorted or a sorted T cell fraction (not recorded which). These receptor sequences come from a male donor with ankylosing spondylitis.

This clonotype was detected ten times or more. The chain couples TRBV28 to TRBJ2-3; 7 positions match TRBD2. With V trimmed by 2 bases and J by 3 bases, 5 bases remained unmatched. In germline, CDR1 is MDHEN, CDR2 SYDVKM. This CDR3 contains 15 residues. CDR3: CASSLGRGRTDTQYF. CDR3 coding DNA: TGTGCCAGCAGTTTAGGGAGGGGAAGGACAGATACGCAGTATTTT.

Only a few counts were recorded for this clonotype. The genes are TRBV6-1 and TRBJ2-3; 9 bases align to TRBD1. CDR1 and CDR2 from the germline V gene are MNHNS and SASEGT. The CDR3 has 14 residues. V gave up 8 bases and J gave up 3 bases; unmatched junction bases: 6. CDR3 sequence (DNA): TGTGCCAGCCTTGACAGGGGGGGAACAGATACGCAGTATTTT. Its protein product is CASLDRGGTDTQYF.

This clonotype was counted a few times. This chain uses TRBV7-8 with TRBJ2-2, with 8 bases identical to TRBD1. V was clipped by 4 bases and J by 7 bases; unmatched bases: 5. CDR1 SGHVS and CDR2 FQNEAQ come from the germline V gene. The CDR3 is 14 residues long. The DNA of the CDR3 is TGTGCCAGCAGCTCGGACAGGGCATTCGGGGAGCTGTTTTTT. Its protein is CASSSDRAFGELFF.

This clonotype was counted at least ten times. This rearrangement joins TRBV7-2 to TRBJ2-1; D is uncertain. V lost 3 bases to trimming and J lost 4 bases, with 7 bases between them. Germline CDR1 and CDR2: SGHTA and FQGNSA. The CDR3 is 13 amino acids. The CDR3 region is CASSLAEYNEQFF. In DNA, the CDR3 is TGTGCCAGCAGCTTGGCGGAGTACAATGAGCAGTTCTTC.

This clonotype has at least ten counts. The rearrangement uses TRBV20-1 and TRBJ2-3; 9 nucleotides line up with TRBD1. With V trimmed by 6 bases and J by 2 bases, 6 bases remained unmatched. The CDR3 runs 14 residues. Germline-derived CDR1 and CDR2 are DFQATT and SNEGSKA (reference sequence). In DNA, the CDR3 is TGCAGTGCAACGACAGGGGGGTACACAGATACGCAGTATTTT. Translation gives CSATTGGYTDTQYF.

This clonotype was counted only a few times. This CDR3 reads CASSSVYGASYEQYF. The CDR3, as DNA: TGTGCCAGCAGTTCTGTATATGGGGCCTCCTACGAGCAGTACTTC. The chain links TRBV6-5 to TRBJ2-7, with D possibly being TRBD1 (5 bases). CDR3 length: 15 residues. V was trimmed by 4 bases and J by 0 bases, leaving 13 bases between them. CDR1 and CDR2 (germline): MNHEY, SVGAGI.

This clonotype was counted a few times. This chain links TRBV4-1 with TRBJ2-7; D gene ambiguous. The V gene's germline CDR1 is MGHRA and CDR2 YSYEKL. This CDR3 is built from 13 residues. Trimming shortened V by 2 bases and J by 3 bases, and 8 bases separated the two germline ends. The CDR3 DNA follows: TGCGCCAGCAGCCAAAACAGATACTACGAGCAGTACTTC. This sequence encodes CASSQNRYYEQYF.

In its sample, this clonotype was seen once. The CDR3 loop is CAWSPWDRGLGQPQHF. The CDR3 DNA follows: TGTGCCTGGAGTCCCTGGGACAGGGGATTGGGCCAGCCCCAGCATTTT. The V call is TRBV30, the J call TRBJ1-5; 10 bases match TRBD1. CDR1 GTSNPN and CDR2 SVGIG come from the germline V gene (reference sequence). The junction had 11 bases not matched to a gene; V was cut back by 2 bases and J by 7 bases. CDR3 length: 16 residues.

The V call is TRBV20-1, the J call TRBJ1-2, with TRBD1 identical over 7 bases. Germline values: CDR1 DFQATT, CDR2 SNEGSKA (reference sequence). The CDR3 has 16 residues. The junction had 15 bases not matched to a gene; V was cut back by 0 bases and J by 8 bases. The CDR3, as DNA: TGCAGTGCTAGAGACCCCCCCAGGACAGGAGGCTTCGGCTACACCTTC. This sequence encodes CSARDPPRTGGFGYTF.